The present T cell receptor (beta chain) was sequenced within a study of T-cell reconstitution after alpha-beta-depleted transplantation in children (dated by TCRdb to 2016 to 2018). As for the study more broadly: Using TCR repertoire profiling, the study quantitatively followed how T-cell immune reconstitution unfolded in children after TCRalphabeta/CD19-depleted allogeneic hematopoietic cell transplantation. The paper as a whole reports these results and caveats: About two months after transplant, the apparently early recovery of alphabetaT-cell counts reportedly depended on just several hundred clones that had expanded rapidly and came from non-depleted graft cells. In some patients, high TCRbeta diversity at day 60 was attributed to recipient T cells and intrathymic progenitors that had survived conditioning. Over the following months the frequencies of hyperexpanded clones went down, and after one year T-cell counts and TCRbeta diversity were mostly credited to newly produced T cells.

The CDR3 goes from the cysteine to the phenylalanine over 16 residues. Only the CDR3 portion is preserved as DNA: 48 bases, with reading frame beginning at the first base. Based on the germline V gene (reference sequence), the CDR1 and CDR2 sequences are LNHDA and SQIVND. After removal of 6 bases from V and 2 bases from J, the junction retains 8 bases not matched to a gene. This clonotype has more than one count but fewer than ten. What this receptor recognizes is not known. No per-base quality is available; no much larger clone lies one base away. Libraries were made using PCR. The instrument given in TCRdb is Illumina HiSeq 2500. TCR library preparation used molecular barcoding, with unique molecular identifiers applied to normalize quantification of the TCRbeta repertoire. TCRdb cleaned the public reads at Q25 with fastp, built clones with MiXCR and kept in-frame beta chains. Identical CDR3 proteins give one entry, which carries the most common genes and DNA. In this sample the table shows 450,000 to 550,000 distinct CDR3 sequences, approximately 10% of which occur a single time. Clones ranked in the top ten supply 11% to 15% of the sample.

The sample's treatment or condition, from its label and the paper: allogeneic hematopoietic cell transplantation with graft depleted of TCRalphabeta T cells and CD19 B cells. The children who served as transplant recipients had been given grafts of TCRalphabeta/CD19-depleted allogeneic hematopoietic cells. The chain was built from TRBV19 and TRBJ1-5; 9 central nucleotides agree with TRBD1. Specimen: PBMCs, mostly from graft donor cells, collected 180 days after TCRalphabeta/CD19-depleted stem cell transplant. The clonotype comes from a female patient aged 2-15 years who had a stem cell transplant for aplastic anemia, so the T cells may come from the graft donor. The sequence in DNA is TGTGCCAGTAGGCAAGACAGGGGGATTGGCAATCAGCCCCAGCATTTT. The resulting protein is CASRQDRGIGNQPQHF.